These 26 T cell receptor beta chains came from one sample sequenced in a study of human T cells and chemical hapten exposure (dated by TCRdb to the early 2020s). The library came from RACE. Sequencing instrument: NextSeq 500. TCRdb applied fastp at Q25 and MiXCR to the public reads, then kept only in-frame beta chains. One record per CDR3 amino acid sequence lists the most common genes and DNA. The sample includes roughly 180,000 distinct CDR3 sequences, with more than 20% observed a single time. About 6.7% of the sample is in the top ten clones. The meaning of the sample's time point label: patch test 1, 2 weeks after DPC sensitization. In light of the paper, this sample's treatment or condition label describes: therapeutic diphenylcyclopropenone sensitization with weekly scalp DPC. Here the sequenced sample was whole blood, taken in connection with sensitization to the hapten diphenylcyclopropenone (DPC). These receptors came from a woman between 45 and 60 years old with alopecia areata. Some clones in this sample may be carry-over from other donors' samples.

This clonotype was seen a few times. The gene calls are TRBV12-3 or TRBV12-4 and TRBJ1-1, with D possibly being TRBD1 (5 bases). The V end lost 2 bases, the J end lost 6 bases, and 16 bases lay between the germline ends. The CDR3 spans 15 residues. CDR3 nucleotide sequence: TGTGCCAGCAGTTTACCGGGACTCCCGAGGGCTGAAGCTTTCTTT. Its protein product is CASSLPGLPRAEAFF.

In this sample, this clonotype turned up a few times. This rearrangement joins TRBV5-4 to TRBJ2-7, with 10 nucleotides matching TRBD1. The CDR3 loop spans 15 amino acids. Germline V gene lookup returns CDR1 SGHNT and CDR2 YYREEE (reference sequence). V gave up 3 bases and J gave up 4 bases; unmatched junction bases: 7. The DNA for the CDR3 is TGTGCCAGCAGCTATCCGGGACAGGGGACGTACGAGCAGTACTTC. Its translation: CASSYPGQGTYEQYF.

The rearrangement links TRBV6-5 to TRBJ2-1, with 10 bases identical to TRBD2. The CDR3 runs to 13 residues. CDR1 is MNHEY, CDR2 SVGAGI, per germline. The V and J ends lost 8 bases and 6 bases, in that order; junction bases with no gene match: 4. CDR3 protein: CASGTSAGNEQFF. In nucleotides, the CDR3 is TGTGCCAGCGGGACTAGCGCAGGCAATGAGCAGTTCTTC.

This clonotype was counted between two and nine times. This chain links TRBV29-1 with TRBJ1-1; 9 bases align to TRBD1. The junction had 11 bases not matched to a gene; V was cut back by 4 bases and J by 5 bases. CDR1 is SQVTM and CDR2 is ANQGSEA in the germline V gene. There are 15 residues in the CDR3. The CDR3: CSVVFPTGQGTEAFF. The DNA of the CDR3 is TGCAGCGTTGTGTTCCCTACGGGACAGGGAACTGAAGCTTTCTTT.

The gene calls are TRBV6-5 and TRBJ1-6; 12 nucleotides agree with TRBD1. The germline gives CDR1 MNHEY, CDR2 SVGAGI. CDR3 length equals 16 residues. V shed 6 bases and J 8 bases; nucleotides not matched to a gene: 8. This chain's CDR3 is CASSSGTGGGYSPLHF. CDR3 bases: TGTGCCAGCAGCTCCGGGACAGGGGGCGGATATTCACCCCTCCACTTT.

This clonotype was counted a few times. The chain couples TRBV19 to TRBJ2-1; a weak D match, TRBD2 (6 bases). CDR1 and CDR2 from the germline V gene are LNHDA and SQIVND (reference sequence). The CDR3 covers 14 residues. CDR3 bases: TGTGCAACCGCATTGGGGGACTTAAGGAATGAGCAGTTCTTC. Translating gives CATALGDLRNEQFF.

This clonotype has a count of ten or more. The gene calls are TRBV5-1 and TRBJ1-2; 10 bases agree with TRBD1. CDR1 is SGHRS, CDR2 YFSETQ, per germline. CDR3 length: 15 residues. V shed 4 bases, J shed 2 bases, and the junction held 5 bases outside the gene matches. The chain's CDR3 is CASSRDRGINYGYTF. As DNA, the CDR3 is TGCGCCAGCAGCAGGGACAGGGGAATAAACTATGGCTACACCTTC.

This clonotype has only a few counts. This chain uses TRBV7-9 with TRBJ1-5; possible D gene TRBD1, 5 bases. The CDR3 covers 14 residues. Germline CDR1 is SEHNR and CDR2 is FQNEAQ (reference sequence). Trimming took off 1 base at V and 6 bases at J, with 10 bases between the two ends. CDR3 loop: CASSLGGGAQPQHF. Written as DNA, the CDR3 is TGTGCCAGCAGCTTAGGGGGGGGAGCTCAGCCCCAGCATTTT.

The CDR3 protein is CASSTDSYSPLHF. The CDR3 bases are TGTGCCAGCAGCACGGACAGTTATTCACCCCTCCACTTT. This sequence joins TRBV11-2 and TRBJ1-6; D is possibly TRBD1 (6 bases). This CDR3 is 13 amino acids long. V dropped 5 bases and J dropped 8 bases, with 10 bases sitting between them. Germline-derived CDR1 and CDR2 are SGHAT and FQNNGV.

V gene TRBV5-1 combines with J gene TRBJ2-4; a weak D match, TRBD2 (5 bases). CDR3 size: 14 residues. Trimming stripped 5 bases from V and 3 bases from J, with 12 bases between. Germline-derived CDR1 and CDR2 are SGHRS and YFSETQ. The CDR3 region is CASRSDEGKNIQYF. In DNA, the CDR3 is TGCGCCAGCAGATCTGACGAGGGCAAAAACATTCAGTACTTC.

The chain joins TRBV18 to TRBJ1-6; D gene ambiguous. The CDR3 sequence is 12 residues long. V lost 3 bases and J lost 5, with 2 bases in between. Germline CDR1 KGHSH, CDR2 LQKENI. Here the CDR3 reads CASSPDNSPLHF. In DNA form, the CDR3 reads TGTGCCAGCTCACCGGATAATTCACCCCTCCACTTT.

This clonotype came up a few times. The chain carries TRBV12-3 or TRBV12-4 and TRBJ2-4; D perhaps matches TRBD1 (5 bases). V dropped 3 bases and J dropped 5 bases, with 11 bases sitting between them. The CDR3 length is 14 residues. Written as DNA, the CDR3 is TGTGCCAGCAGTTTCAGGGCTTACCAAAACATTCAGTACTTC. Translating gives CASSFRAYQNIQYF.

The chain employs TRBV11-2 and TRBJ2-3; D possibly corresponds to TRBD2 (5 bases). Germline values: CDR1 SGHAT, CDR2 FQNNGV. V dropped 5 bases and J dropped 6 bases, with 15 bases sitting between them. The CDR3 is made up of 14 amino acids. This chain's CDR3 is CASSLRASADTQYF. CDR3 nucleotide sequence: TGTGCCAGCAGCCTGAGGGCCTCCGCGGATACGCAGTATTTT.

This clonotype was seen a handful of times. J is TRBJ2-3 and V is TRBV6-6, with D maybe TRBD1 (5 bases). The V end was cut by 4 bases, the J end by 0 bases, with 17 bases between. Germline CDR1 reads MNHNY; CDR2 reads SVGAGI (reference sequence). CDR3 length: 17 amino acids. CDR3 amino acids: CASSSEQESISTDTQYF. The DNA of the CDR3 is TGTGCCAGCAGTTCGGAACAGGAAAGTATTAGCACAGATACGCAGTATTTT.

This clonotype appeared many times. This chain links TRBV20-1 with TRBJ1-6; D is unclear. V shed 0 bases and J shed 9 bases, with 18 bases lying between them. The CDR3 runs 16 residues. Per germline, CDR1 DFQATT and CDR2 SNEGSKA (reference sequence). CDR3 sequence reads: CSAREALPAWGSPLHF. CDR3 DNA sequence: TGCAGTGCTAGAGAAGCCCTACCGGCCTGGGGTTCACCCCTCCACTTT.

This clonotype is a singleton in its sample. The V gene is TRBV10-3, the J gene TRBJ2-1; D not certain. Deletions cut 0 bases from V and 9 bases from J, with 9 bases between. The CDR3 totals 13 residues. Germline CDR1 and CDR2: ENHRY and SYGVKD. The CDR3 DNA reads TGTGCCATCAGTGAGTCGGTCGGCCGTGAGCAGTTCTTC. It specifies CAISESVGREQFF.

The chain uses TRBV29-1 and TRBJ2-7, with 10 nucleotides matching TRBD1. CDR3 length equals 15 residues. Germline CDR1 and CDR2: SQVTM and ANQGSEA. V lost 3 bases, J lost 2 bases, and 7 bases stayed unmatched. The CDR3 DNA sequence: TGCAGCGTTGAGAATAGGACAGGGGGTACCTACGAGCAGTACTTC. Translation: CSVENRTGGTYEQYF.

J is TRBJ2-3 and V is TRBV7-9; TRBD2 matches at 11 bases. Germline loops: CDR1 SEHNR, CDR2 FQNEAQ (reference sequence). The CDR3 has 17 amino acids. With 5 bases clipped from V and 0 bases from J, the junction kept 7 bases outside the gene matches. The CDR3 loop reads CASSPIGTSGSTDTQYF. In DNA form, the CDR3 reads TGTGCCAGCAGCCCGATCGGGACTAGCGGAAGCACAGATACGCAGTATTTT. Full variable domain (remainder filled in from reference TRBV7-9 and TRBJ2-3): DTGVSQNPRHKITKRGQNVTFRCDPISEHNRLYWYRQTLGQGPEFLTYFQNEAQLEKSRLLSDRFSAERPKGSFSTLEIQRTEQGDSAMYLCASSPIGTSGSTDTQYFGPGTRLTVL.

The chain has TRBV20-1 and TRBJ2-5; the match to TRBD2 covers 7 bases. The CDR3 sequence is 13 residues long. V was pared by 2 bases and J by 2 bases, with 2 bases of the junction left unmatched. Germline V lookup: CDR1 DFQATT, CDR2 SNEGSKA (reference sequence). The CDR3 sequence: CSARTSVQETQYF. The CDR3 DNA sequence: TGCAGTGCTAGAACTAGCGTACAAGAGACCCAGTACTTC.

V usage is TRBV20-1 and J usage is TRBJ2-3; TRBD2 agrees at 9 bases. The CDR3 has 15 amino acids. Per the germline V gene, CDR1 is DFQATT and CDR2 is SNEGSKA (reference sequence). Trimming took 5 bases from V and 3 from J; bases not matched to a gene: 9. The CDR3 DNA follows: TGCAGTGCTTTCCGACTAGCGGTACGAACAGATACGCAGTATTTT. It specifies CSAFRLAVRTDTQYF.

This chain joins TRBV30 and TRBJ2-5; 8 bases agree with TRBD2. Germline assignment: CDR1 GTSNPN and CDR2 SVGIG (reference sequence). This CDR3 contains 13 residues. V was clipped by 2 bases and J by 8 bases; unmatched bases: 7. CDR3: CAWSPSGPETQYF. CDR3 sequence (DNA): TGTGCCTGGAGTCCTAGCGGGCCGGAAACCCAGTACTTC.

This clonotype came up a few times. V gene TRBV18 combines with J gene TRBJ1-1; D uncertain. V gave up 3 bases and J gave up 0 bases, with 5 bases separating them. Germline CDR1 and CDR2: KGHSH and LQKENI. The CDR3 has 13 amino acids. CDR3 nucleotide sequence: TGTGCCAGCTCACCGGGTGTGAACACTGAAGCTTTCTTT. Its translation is CASSPGVNTEAFF.

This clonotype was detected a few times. CDR3 sequence reads: CIPTYSGIPYEQYF. The DNA for the CDR3 is TGCATCCCTACCTATAGCGGGATTCCCTACGAGCAGTACTTC. The chain uses TRBV20-1 and TRBJ2-7, with 8 nucleotides matching TRBD2. CDR3 length: 14 amino acids. Germline V CDR1 and CDR2: DFQATT, SNEGSKA (reference sequence).

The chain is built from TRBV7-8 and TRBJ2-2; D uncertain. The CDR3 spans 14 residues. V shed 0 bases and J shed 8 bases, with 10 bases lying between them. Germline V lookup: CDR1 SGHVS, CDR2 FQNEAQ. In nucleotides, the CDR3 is TGTGCCAGCAGCTTAGCAACGGAGTCTGGGGAGCTGTTTTTT. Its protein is CASSLATESGELFF.

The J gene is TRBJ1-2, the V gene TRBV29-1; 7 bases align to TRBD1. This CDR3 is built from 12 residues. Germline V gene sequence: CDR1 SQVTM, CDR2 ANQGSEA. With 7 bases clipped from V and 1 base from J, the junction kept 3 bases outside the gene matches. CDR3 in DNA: TGCAGCGGCGGACAGGTTAACTATGGCTACACCTTC. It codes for CSGGQVNYGYTF.

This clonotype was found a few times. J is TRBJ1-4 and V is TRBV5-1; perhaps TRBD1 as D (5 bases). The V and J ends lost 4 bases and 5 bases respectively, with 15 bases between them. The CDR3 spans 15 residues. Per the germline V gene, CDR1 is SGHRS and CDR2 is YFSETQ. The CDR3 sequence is CASSVAGTQNEKLFF. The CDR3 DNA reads TGCGCCAGCAGCGTTGCCGGGACCCAAAATGAAAAACTGTTTTTT.